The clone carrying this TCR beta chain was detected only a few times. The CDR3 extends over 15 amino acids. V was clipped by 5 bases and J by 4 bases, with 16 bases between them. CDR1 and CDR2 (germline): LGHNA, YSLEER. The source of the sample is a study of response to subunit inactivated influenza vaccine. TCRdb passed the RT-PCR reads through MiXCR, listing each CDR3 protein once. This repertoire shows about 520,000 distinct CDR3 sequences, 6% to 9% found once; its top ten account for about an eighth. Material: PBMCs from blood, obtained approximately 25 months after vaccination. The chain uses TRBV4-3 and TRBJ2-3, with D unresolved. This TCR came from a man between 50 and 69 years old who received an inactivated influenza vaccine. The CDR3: CASSMDPGGADTQYF. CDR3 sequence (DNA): TGCGCCAGCAGCATGGACCCAGGTGGGGCAGATACGCAGTATTTT.